Detailed here is one TCR beta chain. These data come from a study of cytomegalovirus exposure and HLA in healthy donors. Germline values: CDR1 MNHEY, CDR2 SMNVEV (reference sequence). This CDR3 has 13 amino acids. V trimming: 7 bases; J trimming: 5 bases; junction bases outside the gene matches: 7. In the PCR, 60 Vbeta and 13 Jbeta primers were used. TCRdb's table, derived via immunoSEQ multiplex PCR, lists solely in-frame clones and lacks some. The profile covers 100,000 to 150,000 clones, with roughly 85% appearing a single time and about 20% taken by the ten largest. This chain uses TRBV27 with TRBJ2-5; 7 bases match TRBD2. The sequenced sample consisted of PBMCs. The receptor's source is a man between 18 and 35 years old in good health and CMV-seropositive. The CDR3 loop is CASTTGGGETQYF. CDR3 coding DNA: TGTGCCAGCACGACGGGGGGAGGGGAGACCCAGTACTTC.